The 19 T cell receptor beta chains below all came from one sample that was sequenced in a study of cytomegalovirus exposure and HLA in healthy donors. In the PCR, 60 Vbeta and 13 Jbeta primers were used. Sequencing used immunoSEQ multiplex PCR; TCRdb keeps in-frame clones, though not all of them. The repertoire has roughly 130,000 clones, more than 80% of them found once; the top ten carry more than 2.5%. Sequencing was performed on PBMCs. These receptors were taken from a male donor in good health and CMV-seronegative.

The chain carries TRBV2 and TRBJ2-5; 7 bases map to TRBD2. CDR1 is SNHLY and CDR2 is FYNNEI in the germline V gene. V shed 8 bases and J 1 base; nucleotides not matched to a gene: 10. The CDR3 extends over 15 amino acids. CDR3: CASVGSLALQETQYF. In DNA form, the CDR3 reads TGTGCCAGCGTGGGTTCACTAGCGCTCCAAGAGACCCAGTACTTC.

The chain is built from TRBV19 and TRBJ1-1; 7 nucleotides line up with TRBD1. The ends lost 3 bases at V and 0 bases at J; junction bases unmatched: 1. The CDR3 loop spans 14 amino acids. Germline values: CDR1 LNHDA, CDR2 SQIVND (reference sequence). The CDR3 DNA reads TGTGCCAGTAGTATGGGACAGTTGAACACTGAAGCTTTCTTT. Translating gives CASSMGQLNTEAFF.

The chain recombines TRBV28 with TRBJ1-4; D possibly corresponds to TRBD1 (5 bases). From germline, CDR1 is MDHEN and CDR2 SYDVKM. The CDR3 extends over 12 amino acids. V was pared by 8 bases and J by 8 bases, with 12 bases between. The CDR3 bases are TGTGCCAGCGGGGGGTTAGGAGAAAAACTGTTTTTT. Its translation is CASGGLGEKLFF.

This clone was detected only once. The CDR3 coding sequence is TGTGCCAGTACCCTGACTAGCGGAGACGATGAGCAGTTCTTC. Protein product: CASTLTSGDDEQFF. This sequence joins TRBV19 and TRBJ2-1; 9 bases are a match to TRBD2. V dropped 7 bases and J dropped 8; count of bases not matched to a gene: 9. Per the germline V gene, CDR1 is LNHDA and CDR2 is SQIVND (reference sequence). This CDR3 is built from 14 residues. The full variable domain, its missing parts supplied by reference TRBV19 and TRBJ2-1, is DGGITQSPKYLFRKEGQNVTLSCEQNLNHDAMYWYRQDPGQGLRLIYYSQIVNDFQKGDIAEGYSVSREKKESFPLTVTSAQKNPTAFYLCASTLTSGDDEQFFGPGTRLTVL.

In DNA, the CDR3 is TGTGCCAGCAGCAAAGGTCACGCCGCGGGAGGGACTTATTTCTCCTACGAGCAGTACTTC. This sequence encodes CASSKGHAAGGTYFSYEQYF. This chain joins TRBV21-1 and TRBJ2-7; whether TRBD2, the table's D call, matches the DNA was not checked. TRBV21-1 is marked as a pseudogene. The CDR3 spans 20 residues.

This chain connects TRBV4-2 to TRBJ1-2, with TRBD1 matching 7 bases. After removal of 1 base from V and 1 base from J, the junction contained 3 bases not matched to a gene. Germline loops: CDR1 LGHNA, CDR2 YNFKEQ. The CDR3 sequence is 15 residues long. CDR3 in amino acids: CASSQGDSLNYGYTF. The CDR3 DNA is TGTGCCAGCAGCCAAGGGGACAGTCTTAACTATGGCTACACCTTC.

The sample holds one count of this clone. The rearrangement uses TRBV5-1 and TRBJ2-5; 8 nucleotides align to TRBD1. The J call is in doubt because the DNA end fits TRBJ2-7 better. The CDR3 is 14 amino acids. Per the germline V gene, CDR1 is SGHRS and CDR2 is YFSETQ. CDR3 DNA: TGCGCCAGCAGCTTGGCTACAGGGGGCTACGAGCAGTACTTC. Its translation is CASSLATGGYEQYF.

V is TRBV9 and J is TRBJ2-1, with 9 bases lining up with TRBD2. The germline CDR1 and CDR2 sequences are SGDLS and YYNGEE. The CDR3 loop spans 15 amino acids. With V trimmed by 3 bases and J by 5 bases, 6 bases remained unmatched. The CDR3 nucleotides are TGTGCCAGCAGCGGCAGCGGGGGGCCCCACAATGAGCAGTTCTTC. Translated: CASSGSGGPHNEQFF.

The CDR3 sequence: CASSPRPRQGDYGYTF. CDR3 bases: TGTGCCAGCAGTCCCCGCCCCCGACAGGGAGACTATGGCTACACCTTC. The chain employs TRBV27 and TRBJ1-2, with TRBD1 identical over 7 bases. V lost 5 bases and J lost 3; bases outside the gene matches: 12. Per the germline V gene, CDR1 is MNHEY and CDR2 is SMNVEV (reference sequence). The CDR3 length is 16 residues.

The chain joins TRBV6-6 to TRBJ2-7; 7 positions match TRBD1. CDR1 and CDR2 (germline): MNHNY, SVGAGI (reference sequence). V dropped 4 bases and J dropped 1; count of bases not matched to a gene: 4. CDR3 length equals 14 residues. CDR3 sequence reads: CASSSRGQSYEQYF. CDR3 nucleotide sequence: TGTGCCAGCAGTTCGAGGGGGCAATCCTACGAGCAGTACTTC.

V usage is TRBV2 and J usage is TRBJ1-5, with D possibly TRBD1 on 5 matching bases. V gave up 4 bases and J gave up 4 bases, with 11 bases separating them. The CDR3 consists of 14 residues. Germline CDR1 reads SNHLY; CDR2 reads FYNNEI. The CDR3 coding sequence is TGTGCCAGCAGTGTAGACAGCCTGAATCAGCCCCAGCATTTT. Amino acid sequence: CASSVDSLNQPQHF.

This clone was seen once. The CDR3 protein is CASSPGYGANVLTF. CDR3 coding DNA: TGTGCCAGCAGCCCAGGGTATGGGGCCAACGTCCTGACTTTC. This chain links TRBV6-4 with TRBJ2-6, with D possibly being TRBD1 (5 bases). The CDR3 contains 14 residues. Germline V CDR1 and CDR2: MRHNA, SNTAGT. Trimming shortened V by 6 bases and J by 3 bases, and 9 bases separated the two germline ends.

The V call is TRBV21-1, the J call TRBJ2-3; TRBD2, the table's D call, was not compared with the DNA. TRBV21-1 is shown as a pseudogene. This CDR3 has 16 amino acids. CDR3 nucleotides: TGTGCCAGCCCCTCACAGGCGGGAGGGCTGGCAGATACGCAGTATTTT. Translated: CASPSQAGGLADTQYF.

The chain combines TRBV19 with TRBJ2-7; 9 bases fit TRBD1. The CDR3 runs to 15 residues. V lost 1 base, J lost 5 bases, and 6 bases stayed unmatched. Germline V gives CDR1 LNHDA, CDR2 SQIVND (reference sequence). Here the CDR3 DNA reads TGTGCCAGTAGTATAGCGGGACAGGGACGACACGAGCAGTACTTC. Encoded protein: CASSIAGQGRHEQYF.

This sequence joins TRBV5-1 and TRBJ2-2; TRBD1 aligns across 7 bases. CDR1 and CDR2 (germline): SGHRS, YFSETQ. The CDR3 consists of 17 residues. With V trimmed by 0 bases and J by 5 bases, 10 bases remained unmatched. The CDR3 region is CASSLALETGRTGELFF. CDR3 nucleotides: TGCGCCAGCAGCTTGGCCCTTGAGACAGGGAGAACCGGGGAGCTGTTTTTT.

V and J are TRBV5-6 and TRBJ1-5; no clear D gene. V gave up 0 bases and J gave up 4 bases, with 5 bases separating them. Germline CDR1 SGHDT, CDR2 YYEEEE. The CDR3 consists of 13 residues. The DNA for the CDR3 is TGTGCCAGCAGCTTGGGCAGTAATCAGCCCCAGCATTTT. Its protein product is CASSLGSNQPQHF.

This clone was found a few times. This chain links TRBV7-3 with TRBJ2-1; 8 nucleotides line up with TRBD2. In germline, CDR1 is SGHTA, CDR2 FQGTGA. The CDR3 length is 15 residues. V lost 1 base, J lost 3 bases, and 2 bases stayed unmatched. The CDR3 region is CASSLRLAHYNEQFF. The CDR3 DNA follows: TGTGCCAGCAGCTTAAGACTAGCGCACTACAATGAGCAGTTCTTC.

The genes are TRBV5-8 and TRBJ1-1; D remains unclear. The V gene lost 1 base and the J gene lost 7 bases, with 11 bases spanning the gap. This CDR3 is 13 amino acids long. Germline CDR1 and CDR2: SGHTS and YDEGEE. The CDR3 reads CASSLPVAVEAFF. The DNA for the CDR3 is TGTGCCAGCAGCTTGCCCGTGGCAGTTGAAGCTTTCTTT.

The genes are TRBV6-1 and TRBJ2-1; 8 bases are shared with TRBD2. Per germline, CDR1 MNHNS and CDR2 SASEGT. The V and J ends lost 2 bases and 4 bases, in that order; junction bases with no gene match: 10. The CDR3 runs to 17 residues. As DNA, the CDR3 is TGTGCCAGCAGTGAACTGAATAGCGGGGCAGGATACAATGAGCAGTTCTTC. This sequence encodes CASSELNSGAGYNEQFF.